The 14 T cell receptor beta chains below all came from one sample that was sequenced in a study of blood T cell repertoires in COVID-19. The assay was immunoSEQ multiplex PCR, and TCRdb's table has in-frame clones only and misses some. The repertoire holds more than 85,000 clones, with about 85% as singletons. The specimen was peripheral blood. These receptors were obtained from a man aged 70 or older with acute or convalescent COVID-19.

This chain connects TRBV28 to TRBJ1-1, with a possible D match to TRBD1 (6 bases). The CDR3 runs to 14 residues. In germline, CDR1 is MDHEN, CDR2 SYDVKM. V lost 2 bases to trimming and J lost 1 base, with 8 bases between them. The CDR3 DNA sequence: TGTGCCAGCAGTTTAGTGGACAGGAACACTGAAGCTTTCTTT. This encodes CASSLVDRNTEAFF.

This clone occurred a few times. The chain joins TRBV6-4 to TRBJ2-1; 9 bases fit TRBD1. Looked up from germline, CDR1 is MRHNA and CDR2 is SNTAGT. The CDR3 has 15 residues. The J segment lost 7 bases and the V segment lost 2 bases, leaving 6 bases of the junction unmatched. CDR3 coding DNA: TGTGCCAGCAGTGACGGGGACAGGGAAATGAATGAGCAGTTCTTC. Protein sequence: CASSDGDREMNEQFF.

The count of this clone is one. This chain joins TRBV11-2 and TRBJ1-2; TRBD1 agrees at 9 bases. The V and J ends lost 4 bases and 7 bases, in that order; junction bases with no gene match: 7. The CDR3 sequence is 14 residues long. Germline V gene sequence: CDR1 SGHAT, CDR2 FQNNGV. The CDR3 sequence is CASSSGGTGFGYTF. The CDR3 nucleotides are TGTGCCAGCAGCTCGGGCGGGACAGGGTTTGGCTACACCTTC. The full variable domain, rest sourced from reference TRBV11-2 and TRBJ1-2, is EAGVAQSPRYKIIEKRQSVAFWCNPISGHATLYWYQQILGQGPKLLIQFQNNGVVDDSQLPKDRFSAERLKGVDSTLKIQPAKLEDSAVYLCASSSGGTGFGYTFGSGTRLTVV.

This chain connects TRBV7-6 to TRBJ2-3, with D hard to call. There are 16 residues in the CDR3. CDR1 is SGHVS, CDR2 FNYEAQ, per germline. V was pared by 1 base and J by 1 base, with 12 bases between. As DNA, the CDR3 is TGTGCCAGCAGCTTAGGGAGTTCTCTAGGCACAGATACGCAGTATTTT. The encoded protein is CASSLGSSLGTDTQYF.

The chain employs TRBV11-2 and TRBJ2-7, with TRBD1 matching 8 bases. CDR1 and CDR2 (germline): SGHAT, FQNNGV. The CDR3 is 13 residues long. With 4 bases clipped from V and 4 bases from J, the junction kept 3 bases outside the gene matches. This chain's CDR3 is CASSSTGAYEQYV. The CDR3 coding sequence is TGTGCCAGCAGCTCGACAGGGGCATACGAGCAGTACGTC.

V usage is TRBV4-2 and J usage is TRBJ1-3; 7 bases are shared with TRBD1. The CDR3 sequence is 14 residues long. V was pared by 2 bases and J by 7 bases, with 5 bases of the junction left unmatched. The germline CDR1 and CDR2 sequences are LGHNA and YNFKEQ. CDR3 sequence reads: CASSQKGARNTIYF. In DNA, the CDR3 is TGTGCCAGCAGCCAAAAGGGGGCGCGGAACACCATATATTTT.

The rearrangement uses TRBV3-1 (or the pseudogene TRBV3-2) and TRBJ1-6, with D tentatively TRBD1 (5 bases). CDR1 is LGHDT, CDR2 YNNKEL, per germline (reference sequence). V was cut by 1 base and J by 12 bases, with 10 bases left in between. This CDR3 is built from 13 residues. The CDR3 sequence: CASSQVKGLPLHF. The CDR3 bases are TGTGCCAGCAGCCAAGTCAAGGGGCTACCCCTCCACTTT.

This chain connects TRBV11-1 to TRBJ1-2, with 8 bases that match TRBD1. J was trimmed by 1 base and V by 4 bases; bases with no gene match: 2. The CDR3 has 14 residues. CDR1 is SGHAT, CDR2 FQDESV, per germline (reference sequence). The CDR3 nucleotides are TGTGCCAGCAGCTCGACAGGGGTTAACTATGGCTACACCTTC. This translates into CASSSTGVNYGYTF.

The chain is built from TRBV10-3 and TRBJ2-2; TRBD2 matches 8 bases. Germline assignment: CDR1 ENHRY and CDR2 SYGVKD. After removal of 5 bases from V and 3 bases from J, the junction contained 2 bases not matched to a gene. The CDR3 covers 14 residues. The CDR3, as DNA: TGTGCCATCAGTCCGGGGGGGCACACCGGGGAGCTGTTTTTT. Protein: CAISPGGHTGELFF.

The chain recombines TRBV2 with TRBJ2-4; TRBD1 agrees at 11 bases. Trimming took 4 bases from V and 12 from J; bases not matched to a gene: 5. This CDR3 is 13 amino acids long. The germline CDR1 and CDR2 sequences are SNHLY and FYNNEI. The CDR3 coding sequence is TGTGCCAGCAGTGCCCGGACAGGGGGCGATCAGTACTTC. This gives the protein CASSARTGGDQYF.

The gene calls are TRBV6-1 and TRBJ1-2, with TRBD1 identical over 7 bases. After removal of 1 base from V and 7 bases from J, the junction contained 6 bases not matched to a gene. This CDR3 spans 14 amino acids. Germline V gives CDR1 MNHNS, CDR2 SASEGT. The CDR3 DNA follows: TGTGCCAGCAGTGAAGTGGTAGGGGGCAGTGGCTACACCTTC. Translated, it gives CASSEVVGGSGYTF.

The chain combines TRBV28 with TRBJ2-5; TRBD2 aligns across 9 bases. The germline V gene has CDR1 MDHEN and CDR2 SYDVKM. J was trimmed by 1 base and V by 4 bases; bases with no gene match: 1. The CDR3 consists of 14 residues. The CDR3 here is CASSSSGAQETQYF. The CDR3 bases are TGTGCCAGCAGTTCTAGCGGGGCCCAAGAGACCCAGTACTTC.

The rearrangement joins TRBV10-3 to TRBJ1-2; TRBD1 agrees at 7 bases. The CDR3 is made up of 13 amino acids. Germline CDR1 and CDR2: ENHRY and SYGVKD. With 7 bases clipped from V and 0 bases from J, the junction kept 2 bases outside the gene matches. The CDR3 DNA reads TGTGCCATCACCGGGACAGCTAACTATGGCTACACCTTC. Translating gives CAITGTANYGYTF.

The CDR3 is CASSRREATSGELFF. CDR3 DNA: TGTGCCAGCAGTAGACGCGAAGCGACGTCAGGGGAGCTGTTTTTT. J is TRBJ2-2 and V is TRBV2; D call uncertain. CDR3 length: 15 residues. Germline-derived CDR1 and CDR2 are SNHLY and FYNNEI. V dropped 5 bases and J dropped 8 bases, with 18 bases sitting between them.